This TCR beta chain was identified during a study of immune characteristics of hereditary and idiopathic chronic pancreatitis. Assay: immunoSEQ multiplex PCR; the TCRdb copy retains only in-frame clones and omits some. The sample consists of 1,800 or so clones, about 80% of them appearing once. This clone has only one observation. Chronic pancreatitis tissue was collected during total pancreatectomy with islet autotransplantation. The CDR3 totals 17 residues. V shed 0 bases, J shed 4 bases, and the junction held 7 bases outside the gene matches. Germline CDR1 and CDR2: LGHNA and YNFKEQ. The TCR was taken from a human donor with chronic pancreatitis. The specimen sequenced was pancreas tissue with hereditary chronic pancreatitis. The V call is TRBV4-2, the J call TRBJ2-3; the match to TRBD2 covers 10 bases. In DNA, the CDR3 is TGTGCCAGCAGCCAAGAGGGGAGCGGGGGGGGACCAGATACGCAGTATTTT. It codes for CASSQEGSGGGPDTQYF.